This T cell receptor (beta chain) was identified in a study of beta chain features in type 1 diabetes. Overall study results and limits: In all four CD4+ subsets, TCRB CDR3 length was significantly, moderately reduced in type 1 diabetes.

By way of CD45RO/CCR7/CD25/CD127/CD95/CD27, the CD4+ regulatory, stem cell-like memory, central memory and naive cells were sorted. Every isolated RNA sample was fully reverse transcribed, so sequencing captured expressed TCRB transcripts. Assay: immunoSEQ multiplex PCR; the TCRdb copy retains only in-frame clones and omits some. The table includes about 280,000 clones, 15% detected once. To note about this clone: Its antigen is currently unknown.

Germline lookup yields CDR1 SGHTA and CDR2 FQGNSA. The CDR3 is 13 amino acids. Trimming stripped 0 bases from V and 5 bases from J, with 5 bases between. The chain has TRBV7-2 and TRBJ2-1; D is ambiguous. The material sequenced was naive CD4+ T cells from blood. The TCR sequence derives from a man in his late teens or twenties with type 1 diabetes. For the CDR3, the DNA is TGTGCCAGCAGCTTAGCGACAAACAATGAGCAGTTCTTC. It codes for CASSLATNNEQFF.